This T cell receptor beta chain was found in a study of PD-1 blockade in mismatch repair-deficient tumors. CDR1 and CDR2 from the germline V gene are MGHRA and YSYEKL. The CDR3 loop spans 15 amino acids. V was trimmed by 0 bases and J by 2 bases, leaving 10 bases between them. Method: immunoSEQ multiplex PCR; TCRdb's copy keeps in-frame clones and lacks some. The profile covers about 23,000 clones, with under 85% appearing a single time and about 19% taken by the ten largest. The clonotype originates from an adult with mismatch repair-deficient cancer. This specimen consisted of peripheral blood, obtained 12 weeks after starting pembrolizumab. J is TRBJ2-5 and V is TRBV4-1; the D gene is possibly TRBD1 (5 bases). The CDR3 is CASSQDRGVQETQYF. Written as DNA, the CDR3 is TGCGCCAGCAGCCAAGATAGGGGCGTACAAGAGACCCAGTACTTC.